This section outlines one TCR beta chain sequence together with its context. What it binds is not known. The source of the sample is a study of T cell repertoires in ileal Crohn's disease. V trimming: 0 bases; J trimming: 1 base; junction bases outside the gene matches: 5. CDR1 is SGHRS and CDR2 is YFSETQ in the germline V gene. The CDR3 spans 16 residues. Stated time point: proximal margin of the surgical specimen (macroscopically non-inflamed). Using immunoSEQ multiplex PCR, the repertoire was profiled, and TCRdb retains in-frame clones only, with some absent. The sample lists about 5,700 clones, roughly 80% occurring once. Study-wide results and limits: Compared with CD4 T cells, sorted CD8 cells carried more expanded clones. Every patient over 26.8% clonality showed endoscopic recurrence.

The rearrangement uses TRBV5-1 and TRBJ2-3; 7 nucleotides match TRBD2. The receptor was derived from an adult with Crohn's disease. Input material: ileal tissue. The CDR3 is CASSLGSSGRTDTQYF. In DNA form, the CDR3 reads TGCGCCAGCAGCTTGGGGTCTAGCGGACGCACAGATACGCAGTATTTT.